This T cell receptor (beta chain) derives from a study of blood T cell repertoires in COVID-19. Study information: The United States, Italy and Spain supplied acute and convalescent COVID-19 samples. PBMCs, B-cell-depleted T cells, or T cells were the source of the cDNA or gDNA that made up the material.

Original analysis: Quantification of nucleated cells was approximated via reference gene primer amplification. Libraries were prepared by immunoSEQ multiplex PCR; TCRdb keeps only in-frame clonotypes and omits some of them. V and J calls plus clone size are reproduced from that table; the DNA served to infer D and trimming. The table has roughly 54,000 clones, more than 70% seen once; the top ten hold approximately 2.1%. Losses at the gene ends were 4 bases for V and 6 bases for J; bases not matched to a gene: 7. The CDR3 totals 14 residues. The germline V gene encodes CDR1 SGDLS and CDR2 YYNGEE. V is TRBV9 and J is TRBJ2-5; the match to TRBD1 covers 9 bases. The sequenced sample consisted of peripheral blood. The sequence was collected from a woman aged 60-75 years with acute or convalescent COVID-19. DNA of the CDR3: TGTGCCAGCAGCTCTGGGACAGGGATCCAGACCCAGTACTTC. This gives the protein CASSSGTGIQTQYF.